This TCR beta chain was observed in a study of blood T cell repertoires in COVID-19. Study details: Acute-phase and convalescent COVID-19 samples originated in the United States, Italy and Spain. PBMCs, B-cell-depleted T cells, or T cells provided the cDNA or gDNA that made up the material.

The CDR3 has 15 residues. The V segment lost 2 bases and the J segment 2 bases; nucleotides outside the gene matches: 6. The germline V gene encodes CDR1 MNHNY and CDR2 SVGAGI (reference sequence). In the authors' workflow: Amplified reference gene primers provided the basis for estimating nucleated cell counts. Sequencing used immunoSEQ multiplex PCR; TCRdb keeps in-frame clones, though not all of them. That table is the source of V, J and clone size, and D and trimming were worked out from the DNA. The data hold more than 300,000 clones, with about 87% observed a single time. Seattle's cohort entered during active infection and was followed longitudinally.

Input material: peripheral blood. This clonotype was obtained from a woman in her forties or fifties with COVID-19, enrolled during active disease. The V call is TRBV6-6, the J call TRBJ2-7; 7 positions match TRBD1. The CDR3 protein is CASSYLGQGAYEQYF. The CDR3 nucleotides are TGTGCCAGCAGTTACCTGGGGCAGGGGGCCTACGAGCAGTACTTC.